This T cell receptor (beta chain) was sequenced in a study of vaccination effects on CD4 cells after COVID-19. Study-wide context: Post-vaccine sample collection fell at a median of 72 days after the second dose. Study-wide points: Among infection- and vaccine-induced clones, marked clonal contraction occurred late after vaccination. Convalescent patients were scarce, and early post-infection timepoints were absent.

To note about this clone: Its antigen is not identified.

Assay: immunoSEQ multiplex PCR; the TCRdb copy retains only in-frame clones and omits some. The sample carries approximately 16,000 clones, 55% to 75% recorded once. Antigen-specific CD4+ T cells were expanded with viral peptide pools in the ViraFEST assay before sequencing. Following a 10-day culture, CD4+ T cells were purified. The participants, recipients of two vaccine doses, got either BNT162b2 or mRNA-1273. This clonotype originated in a human donor who received a COVID-19 vaccine. The sample was CD4+ T cells from PBMCs cultured with SARS-CoV-2 spike peptides, taken after COVID-19 vaccination.

CDR3 residues: CASSPSGGASEQFF. For the CDR3, the DNA is TGTGCCAGCAGCCCTAGCGGGGGGGCCTCTGAGCAGTTCTTC. J is TRBJ2-1 and V is TRBV6-2 or TRBV6-3; the match to TRBD2 covers 12 bases. Germline-derived CDR1 and CDR2 are MNHEY and SVGEGT. The CDR3 sequence is 14 residues long. V dropped 6 bases and J dropped 9; count of bases not matched to a gene: 6.